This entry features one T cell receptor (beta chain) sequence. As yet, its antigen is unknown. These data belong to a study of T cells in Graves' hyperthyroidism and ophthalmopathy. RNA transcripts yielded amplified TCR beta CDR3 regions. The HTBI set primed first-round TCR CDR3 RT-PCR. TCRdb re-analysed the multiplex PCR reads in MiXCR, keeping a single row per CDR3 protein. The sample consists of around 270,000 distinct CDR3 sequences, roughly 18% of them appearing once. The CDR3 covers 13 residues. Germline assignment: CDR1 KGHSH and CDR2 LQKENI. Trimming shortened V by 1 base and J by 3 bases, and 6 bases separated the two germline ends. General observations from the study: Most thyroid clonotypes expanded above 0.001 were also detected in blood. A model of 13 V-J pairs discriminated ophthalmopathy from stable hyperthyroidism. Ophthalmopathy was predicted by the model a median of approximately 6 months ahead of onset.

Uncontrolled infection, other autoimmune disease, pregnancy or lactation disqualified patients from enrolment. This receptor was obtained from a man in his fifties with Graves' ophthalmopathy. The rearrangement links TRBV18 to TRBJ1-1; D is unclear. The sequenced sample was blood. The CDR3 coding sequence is TGTGCCAGCTCACCACGGGATCACACTGAAGCTTTCTTT. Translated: CASSPRDHTEAFF.